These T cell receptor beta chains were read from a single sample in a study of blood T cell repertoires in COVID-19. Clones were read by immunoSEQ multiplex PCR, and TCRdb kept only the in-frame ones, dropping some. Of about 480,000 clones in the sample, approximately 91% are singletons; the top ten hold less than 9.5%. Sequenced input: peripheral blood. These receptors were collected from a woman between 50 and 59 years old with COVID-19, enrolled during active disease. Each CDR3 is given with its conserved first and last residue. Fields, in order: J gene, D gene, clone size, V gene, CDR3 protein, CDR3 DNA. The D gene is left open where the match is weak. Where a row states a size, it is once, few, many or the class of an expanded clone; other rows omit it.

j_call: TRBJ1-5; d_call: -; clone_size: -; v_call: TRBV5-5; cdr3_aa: CASSSQGFGNQPQHF; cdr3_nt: TGTGCCAGCAGCTCACAGGGATTTGGCAATCAGCCCCAGCATTTT
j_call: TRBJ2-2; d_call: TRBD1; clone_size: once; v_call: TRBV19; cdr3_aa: CASTRDRDTGELFF; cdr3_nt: TGTGCCAGCACTCGGGACAGGGACACCGGGGAGCTGTTTTTT
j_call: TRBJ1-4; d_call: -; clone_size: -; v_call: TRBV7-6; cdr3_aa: CASSLRRGYTNEKLFF; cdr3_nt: TGTGCCAGCAGCTTAAGGAGAGGATACACTAATGAAAAACTGTTTTTT
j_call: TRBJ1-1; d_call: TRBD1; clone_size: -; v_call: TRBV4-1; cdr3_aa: CASSQVDGTEAEAFF; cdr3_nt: TGCGCCAGCAGCCAAGTCGACGGGACAGAGGCTGAAGCTTTCTTT
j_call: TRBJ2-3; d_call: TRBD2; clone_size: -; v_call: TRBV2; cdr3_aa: CASSPLLAASDTQYF; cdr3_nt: TGTGCCAGCAGTCCACTACTAGCGGCCTCGGATACGCAGTATTTT
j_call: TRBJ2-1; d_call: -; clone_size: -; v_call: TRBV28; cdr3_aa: CASRMIGGSYNEQFF; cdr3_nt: TGTGCCAGCAGGATGATAGGAGGCTCCTACAATGAGCAGTTCTTC
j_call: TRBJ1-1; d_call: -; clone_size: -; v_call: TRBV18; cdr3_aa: CASSPPTPYTEAFF; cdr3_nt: TGTGCCAGCTCACCACCGACTCCTTACACTGAAGCTTTCTTT
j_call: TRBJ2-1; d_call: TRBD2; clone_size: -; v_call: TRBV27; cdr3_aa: CASSGAFGRGANEQFF; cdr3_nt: TGTGCCAGCAGTGGGGCCTTCGGGCGGGGGGCAAATGAGCAGTTCTTC
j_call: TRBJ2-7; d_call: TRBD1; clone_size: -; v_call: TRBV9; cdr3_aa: CASSATGGSYEQYF; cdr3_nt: TGTGCCAGCAGCGCGACAGGGGGATCCTACGAGCAGTACTTC
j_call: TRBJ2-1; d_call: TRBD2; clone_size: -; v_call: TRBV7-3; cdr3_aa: CASSMLAGEIYNEQFF; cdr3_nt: TGTGCCAGCAGCATGCTAGCGGGGGAGATTTACAATGAGCAGTTCTTC
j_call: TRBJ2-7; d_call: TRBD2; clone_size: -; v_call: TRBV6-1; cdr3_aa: CAIKRGPDPYEQYF; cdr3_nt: TGTGCCATTAAGCGGGGGCCCGATCCCTACGAGCAGTACTTC
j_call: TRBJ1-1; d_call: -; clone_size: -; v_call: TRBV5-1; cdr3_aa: CASSLVRNTEAFF; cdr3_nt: TGCGCCAGCAGCTTGGTGCGGAACACTGAAGCTTTCTTT
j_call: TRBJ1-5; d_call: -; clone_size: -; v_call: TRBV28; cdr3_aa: CASSLWAGLNQPQHF; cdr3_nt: TGTGCCAGCAGTTTATGGGCAGGCCTCAATCAGCCCCAGCATTTT
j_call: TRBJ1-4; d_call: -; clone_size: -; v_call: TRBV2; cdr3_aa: CASSLRGDGKEKLFF; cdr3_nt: TGTGCCAGCAGCCTCAGGGGAGATGGAAAGGAAAAACTGTTTTTT
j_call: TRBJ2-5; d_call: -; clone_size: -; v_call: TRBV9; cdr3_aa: CASSVATGWETQYF; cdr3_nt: TGTGCCAGCAGCGTAGCTACAGGGTGGGAGACCCAGTACTTC
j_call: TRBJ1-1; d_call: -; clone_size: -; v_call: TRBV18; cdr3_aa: CASSHGSSEDTEAFF; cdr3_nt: TGTGCCAGCTCACACGGCTCCTCGGAGGACACTGAAGCTTTCTTT
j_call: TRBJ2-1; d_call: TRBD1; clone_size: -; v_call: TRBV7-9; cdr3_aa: CASSRAGTAYNEQFF; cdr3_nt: TGTGCCAGCAGCAGAGCCGGGACAGCATACAATGAGCAGTTCTTC
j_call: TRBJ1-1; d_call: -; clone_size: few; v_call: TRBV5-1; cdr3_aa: CASSLLGESTEAFF; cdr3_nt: TGCGCCAGCAGCTTGTTAGGGGAAAGCACTGAAGCTTTCTTT
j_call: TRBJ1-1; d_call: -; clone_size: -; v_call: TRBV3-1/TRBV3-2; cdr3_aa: CASSQDLGSSNTEAFF; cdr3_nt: TGTGCCAGCAGCCAAGATTTGGGCAGCTCGAACACTGAAGCTTTCTTT
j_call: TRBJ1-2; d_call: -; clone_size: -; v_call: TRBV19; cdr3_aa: CASSIDLTANYGYTF; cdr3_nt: TGTGCCAGTAGTATAGATCTGACTGCTAACTATGGCTACACCTTC
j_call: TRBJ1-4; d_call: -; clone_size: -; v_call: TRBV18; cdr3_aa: CASSLSATNEKLFF; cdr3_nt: TGTGCCAGCTCCCTATCGGCAACTAATGAAAAACTGTTTTTT
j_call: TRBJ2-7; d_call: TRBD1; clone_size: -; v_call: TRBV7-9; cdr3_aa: CASSLDGWGQNLIWNEQYF; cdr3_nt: TGTGCCAGCAGCTTAGATGGGTGGGGACAGAACCTTATTTGGAACGAGCAGTACTTC
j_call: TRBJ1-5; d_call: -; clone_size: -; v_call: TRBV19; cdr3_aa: CASSIRGPLRPQHF; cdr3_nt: TGTGCCAGTAGTATCAGGGGTCCCCTAAGGCCCCAGCATTTT
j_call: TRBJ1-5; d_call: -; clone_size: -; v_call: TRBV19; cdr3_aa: CASSYVGRRGQPQHF; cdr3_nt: TGTGCCAGTAGTTACGTGGGCCGCCGGGGTCAGCCCCAGCATTTT
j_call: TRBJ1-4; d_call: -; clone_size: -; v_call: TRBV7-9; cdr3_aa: CASSLAPTGPGGEKLFF; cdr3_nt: TGTGCCAGCAGCTTAGCTCCAACAGGTCCAGGCGGTGAAAAACTGTTTTTT
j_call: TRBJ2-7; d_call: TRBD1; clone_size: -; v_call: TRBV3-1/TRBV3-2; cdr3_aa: CASSPSTGYEQYF; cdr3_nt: TGTGCCAGCAGCCCTTCGACAGGGTACGAGCAGTACTTC
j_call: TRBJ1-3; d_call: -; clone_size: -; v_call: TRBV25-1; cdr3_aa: CASSESFNRRAGNTIYF; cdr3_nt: TGTGCCAGCAGTGAGTCTTTTAATCGGCGGGCGGGAAACACCATATATTTT
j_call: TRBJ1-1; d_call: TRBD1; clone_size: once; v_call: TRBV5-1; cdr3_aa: CASSSYTQGAGTEAFF; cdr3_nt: TGCGCCAGCAGCTCCTATACCCAGGGGGCTGGGACTGAAGCTTTCTTT
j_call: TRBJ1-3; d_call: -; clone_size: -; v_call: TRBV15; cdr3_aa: CATSRDREENTIYF; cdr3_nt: TGTGCCACCAGCAGAGATAGGGAGGAAAACACCATATATTTT
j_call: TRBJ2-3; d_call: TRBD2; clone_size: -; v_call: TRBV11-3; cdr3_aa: CASSSGAATDTQYF; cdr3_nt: TGTGCCAGCAGTAGCGGGGCCGCCACAGATACGCAGTATTTT
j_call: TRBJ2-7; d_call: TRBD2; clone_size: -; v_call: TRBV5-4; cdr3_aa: CASSFTGGSNEQYF; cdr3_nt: TGTGCCAGCAGCTTTACCGGGGGGTCAAACGAGCAGTACTTC
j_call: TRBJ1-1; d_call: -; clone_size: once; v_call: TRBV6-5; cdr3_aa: CASSPFGNTEAFF; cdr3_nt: TGTGCCAGCAGTCCGTTCGGGAACACTGAAGCTTTCTTT
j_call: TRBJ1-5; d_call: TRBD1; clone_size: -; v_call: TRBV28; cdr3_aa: CASSRGQGYSNQPQHF; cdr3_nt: TGTGCCAGCAGCCGTGGACAGGGCTATAGCAATCAGCCCCAGCATTTT
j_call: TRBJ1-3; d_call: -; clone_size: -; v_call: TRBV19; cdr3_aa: CASRPGNSGNTIYF; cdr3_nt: TGTGCCAGCCGACCGGGAAACTCTGGAAACACCATATATTTT
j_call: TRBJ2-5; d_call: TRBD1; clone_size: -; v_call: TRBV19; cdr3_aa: CASSIVPGQGKETQYF; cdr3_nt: TGTGCCAGTAGTATAGTCCCGGGACAGGGAAAAGAGACCCAGTACTTC
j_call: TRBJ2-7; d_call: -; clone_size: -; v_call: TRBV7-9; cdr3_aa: CASSPGLGSYSSYEQYF; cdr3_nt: TGTGCCAGCAGCCCCGGACTCGGGTCCTACTCCTCCTACGAGCAGTACTTC
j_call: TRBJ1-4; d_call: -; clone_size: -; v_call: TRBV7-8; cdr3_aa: CASRQSGVPEKLFF; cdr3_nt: TGTGCCAGCAGACAATCAGGGGTTCCTGAAAAACTGTTTTTT
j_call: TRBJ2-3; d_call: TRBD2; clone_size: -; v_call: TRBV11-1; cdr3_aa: CASSLAPGAGVTDTQYF; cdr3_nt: TGTGCCAGCAGCTTAGCTCCGGGAGCGGGGGTCACAGATACGCAGTATTTT
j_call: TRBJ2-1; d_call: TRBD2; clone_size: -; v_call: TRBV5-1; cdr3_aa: CASSSFPGDIAGAHYNEQFF; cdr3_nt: TGCGCCAGCAGCTCCTTCCCCGGGGATATAGCGGGGGCCCACTACAATGAGCAGTTCTTC
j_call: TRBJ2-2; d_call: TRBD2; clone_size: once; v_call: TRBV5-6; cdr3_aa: CASSLPSGNTGELFF; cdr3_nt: TGTGCCAGCAGCTTGCCTAGCGGCAACACCGGGGAGCTGTTTTTT
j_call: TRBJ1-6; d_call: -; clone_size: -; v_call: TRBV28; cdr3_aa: CASSSWGENSPLHF; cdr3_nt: TGTGCCAGCAGTTCGTGGGGGGAGAATTCACCCCTCCACTTT
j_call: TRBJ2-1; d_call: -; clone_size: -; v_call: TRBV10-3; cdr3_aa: CAISKDMGSYNEQFF; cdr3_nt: TGTGCCATCAGCAAGGACATGGGCTCCTACAATGAGCAGTTCTTC
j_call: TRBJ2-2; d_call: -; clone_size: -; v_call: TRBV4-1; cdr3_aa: CASSQDLIGELFF; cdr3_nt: TGCGCCAGCAGCCAAGACCTAATCGGGGAGCTGTTTTTT
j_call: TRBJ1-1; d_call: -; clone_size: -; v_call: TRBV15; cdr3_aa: CATSSGYGEAFF; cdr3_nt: TGTGCCACCAGCAGTGGGTACGGGGAAGCTTTCTTT
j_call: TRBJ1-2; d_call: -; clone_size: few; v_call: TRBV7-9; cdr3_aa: CASTIPTGYGYTF; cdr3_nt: TGTGCCAGCACCATCCCTACAGGGTATGGCTACACCTTC
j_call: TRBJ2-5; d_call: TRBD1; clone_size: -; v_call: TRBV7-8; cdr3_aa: CASSSPGQIQETQYF; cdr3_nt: TGTGCCAGCAGCTCTCCGGGACAGATACAAGAGACCCAGTACTTC
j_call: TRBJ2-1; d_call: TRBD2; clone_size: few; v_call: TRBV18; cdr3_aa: CASSPGTSGDNEQFF; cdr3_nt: TGTGCCAGCTCACCCGGGACTAGCGGTGACAATGAGCAGTTCTTC
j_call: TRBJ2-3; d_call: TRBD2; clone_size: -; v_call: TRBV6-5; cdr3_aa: CASSSRGGTDTQYF; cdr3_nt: TGTGCCAGCAGTTCGCGGGGGGGCACAGATACGCAGTATTTT
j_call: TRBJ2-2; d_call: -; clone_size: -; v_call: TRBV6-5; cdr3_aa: CASRLNRDNGELFF; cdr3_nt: TGTGCCAGCAGACTCAACAGGGATAACGGGGAGCTGTTTTTT
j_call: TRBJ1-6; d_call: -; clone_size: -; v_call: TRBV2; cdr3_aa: CASSSTGNLNSPLHF; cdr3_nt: TGTGCCAGCAGTTCAACAGGGAACTTGAATTCACCCCTCCACTTT
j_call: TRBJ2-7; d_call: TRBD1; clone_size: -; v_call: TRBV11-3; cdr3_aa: CASSLGGTAPYEQYF; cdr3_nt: TGTGCCAGCAGCTTAGGTGGGACAGCCCCCTACGAGCAGTACTTC
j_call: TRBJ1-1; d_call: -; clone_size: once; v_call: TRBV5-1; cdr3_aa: CASSSAVEGTEAFF; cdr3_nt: TGCGCCAGCAGCTCCGCGGTGGAGGGCACTGAAGCTTTCTTT